This T cell receptor (beta chain) was identified during a study of regulatory T cells in long-lasting Graves disease. Study observations and caveats: Persistent disease showed a preference for TRBV28, TRBJ1-2 and TRBJ2-5. Sample size was small, which may have lowered accuracy.

CDR3 length: 15 residues. Germline V lookup: CDR1 SGHAT, CDR2 FQNNGV. The germline V and J ends were trimmed by 0 bases and 7 bases, with 13 bases remaining between them. Arm-PCR of CDR3 regions and iRepertoire HTBI primers were used to build TCR beta libraries. TCRdb fed the multiplex PCR reads into MiXCR, producing one record per CDR3 protein. The table shows approximately 690,000 distinct CDR3 sequences, with approximately 29% occurring only once. With regard to this clonotype: Its cognate antigen is unknown.

As to time point: persistent/refractory GD, antithyroid drugs over 5 years with positive TRAb. Following extraction of RNA from PBMCs, that RNA was used to make the TCR library. Those enrolled as patients came out of an endocrinology department in Xi'an, China. V and J are TRBV11-2 and TRBJ2-4; D is ambiguous. This material consisted of peripheral blood mononuclear cells (PBMCs), taken when the disease was refractory, from a patient treated with antithyroid drugs. The clonotype was recovered from a female donor with Graves disease. The CDR3 sequence is CASSLEWGSLNIQYF. For the CDR3, the DNA is TGTGCCAGCAGCTTAGAGTGGGGTAGTTTGAACATTCAGTACTTC.